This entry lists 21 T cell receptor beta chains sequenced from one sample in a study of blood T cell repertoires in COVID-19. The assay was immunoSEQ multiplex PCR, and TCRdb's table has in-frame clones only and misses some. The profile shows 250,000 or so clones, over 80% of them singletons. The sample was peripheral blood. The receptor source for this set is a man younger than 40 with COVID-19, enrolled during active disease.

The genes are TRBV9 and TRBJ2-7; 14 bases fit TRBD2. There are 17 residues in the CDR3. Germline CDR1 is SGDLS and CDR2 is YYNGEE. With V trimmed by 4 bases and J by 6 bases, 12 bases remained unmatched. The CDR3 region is CASSRTYGTSGSGEQYF. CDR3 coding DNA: TGTGCCAGCAGCCGAACCTACGGGACTAGCGGGAGCGGCGAGCAGTACTTC. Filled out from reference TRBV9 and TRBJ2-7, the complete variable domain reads DSGVTQTPKHLITATGQRVTLRCSPRSGDLSVYWYQQSLDQGLQFLIQYYNGEERAKGNILERFSAQQFPDLHSELNLSSLELGDSALYFCASSRTYGTSGSGEQYFGPGTRLTVT.

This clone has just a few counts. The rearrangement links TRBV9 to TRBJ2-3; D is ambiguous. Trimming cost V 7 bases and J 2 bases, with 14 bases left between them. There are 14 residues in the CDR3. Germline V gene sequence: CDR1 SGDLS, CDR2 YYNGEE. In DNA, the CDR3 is TGTGCCAGCTCCCTCGGGTCCTCCACAGATACGCAGTATTTT. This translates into CASSLGSSTDTQYF. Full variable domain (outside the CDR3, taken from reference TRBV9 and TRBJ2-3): DSGVTQTPKHLITATGQRVTLRCSPRSGDLSVYWYQQSLDQGLQFLIQYYNGEERAKGNILERFSAQQFPDLHSELNLSSLELGDSALYFCASSLGSSTDTQYFGPGTRLTVL.

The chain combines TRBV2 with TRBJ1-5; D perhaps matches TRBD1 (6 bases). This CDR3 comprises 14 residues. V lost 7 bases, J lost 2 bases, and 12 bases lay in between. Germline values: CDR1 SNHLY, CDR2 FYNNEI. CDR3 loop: CASTRGGGNQPQHF. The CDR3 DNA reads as TGTGCCAGCACCAGAGGGGGGGGCAATCAGCCCCAGCATTTT.

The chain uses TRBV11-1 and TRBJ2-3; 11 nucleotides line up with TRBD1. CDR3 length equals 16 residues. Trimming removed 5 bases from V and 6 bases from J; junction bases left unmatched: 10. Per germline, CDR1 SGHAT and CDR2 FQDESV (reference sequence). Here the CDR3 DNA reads TGTGCCAGCAGCCAGAACGGACAGGGGGCGCGGGATACGCAGTATTTT. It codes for CASSQNGQGARDTQYF.

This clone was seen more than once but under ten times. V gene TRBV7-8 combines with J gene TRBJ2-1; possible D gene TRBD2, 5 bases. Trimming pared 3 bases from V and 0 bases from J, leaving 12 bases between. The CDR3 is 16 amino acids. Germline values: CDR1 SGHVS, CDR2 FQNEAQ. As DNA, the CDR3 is TGTGCCAGCAGCTTGTTTCGGGGAATCTCCTACAATGAGCAGTTCTTC. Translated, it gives CASSLFRGISYNEQFF.

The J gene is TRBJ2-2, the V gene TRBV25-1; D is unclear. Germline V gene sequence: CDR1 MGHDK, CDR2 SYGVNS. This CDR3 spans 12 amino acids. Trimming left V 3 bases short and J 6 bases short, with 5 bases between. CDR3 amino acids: CASSEVAGELFF. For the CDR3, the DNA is TGTGCCAGCAGTGAGGTAGCCGGGGAGCTGTTTTTT.

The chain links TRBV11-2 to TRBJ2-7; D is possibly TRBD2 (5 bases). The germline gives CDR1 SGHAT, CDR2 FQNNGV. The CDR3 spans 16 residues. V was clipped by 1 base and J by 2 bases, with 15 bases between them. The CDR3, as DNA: TGTGCCAGCAGCTTAGTCTTACTGACTAATACCTACGAGCAGTACTTC. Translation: CASSLVLLTNTYEQYF.

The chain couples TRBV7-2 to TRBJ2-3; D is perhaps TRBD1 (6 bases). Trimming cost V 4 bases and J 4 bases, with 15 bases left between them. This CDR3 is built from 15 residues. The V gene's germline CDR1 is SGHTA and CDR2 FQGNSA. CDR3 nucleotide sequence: TGTGCCAGCAGCTCCCGGACAGTCCGAGCAGATACGCAGTATTTT. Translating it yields CASSSRTVRADTQYF.

The CDR3 nucleotides read TGCGCCAGCAGCCGGGGGACCCAGCACAATGAGCAGTTCTTC. This sequence encodes CASSRGTQHNEQFF. This rearrangement joins TRBV5-1 to TRBJ2-1, with a tentative D call TRBD2 (6 bases). The CDR3 totals 14 residues. The V gene's germline CDR1 is SGHRS and CDR2 YFSETQ. V dropped 4 bases and J dropped 5 bases, with 13 bases sitting between them.

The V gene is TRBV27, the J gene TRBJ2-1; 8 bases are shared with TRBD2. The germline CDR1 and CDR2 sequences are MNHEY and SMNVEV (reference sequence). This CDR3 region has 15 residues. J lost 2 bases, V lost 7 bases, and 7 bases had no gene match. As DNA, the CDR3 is TGTGCCAGCACATATAGCGGGACCACCTACAATGAGCAGTTCTTC. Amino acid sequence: CASTYSGTTYNEQFF.

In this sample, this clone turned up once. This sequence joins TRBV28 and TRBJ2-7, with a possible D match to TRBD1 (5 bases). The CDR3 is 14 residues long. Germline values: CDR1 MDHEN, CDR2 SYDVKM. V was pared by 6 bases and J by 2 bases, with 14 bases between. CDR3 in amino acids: CASSPMRQPYEQYF. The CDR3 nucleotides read TGTGCCAGCAGCCCGATGAGACAGCCCTACGAGCAGTACTTC. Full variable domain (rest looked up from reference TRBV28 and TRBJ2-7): DVKVTQSSRYLVKRTGEKVFLECVQDMDHENMFWYRQDPGLGLRLIYFSYDVKMKEKGDIPEGYSVSREKKERFSLILESASTNQTSMYLCASSPMRQPYEQYFGPGTRLTVT.

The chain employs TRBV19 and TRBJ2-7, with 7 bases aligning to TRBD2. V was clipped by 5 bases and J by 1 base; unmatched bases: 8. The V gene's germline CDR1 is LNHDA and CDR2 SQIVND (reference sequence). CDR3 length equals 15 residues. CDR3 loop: CASSGSRDYSYEQYF. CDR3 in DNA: TGTGCCAGTAGTGGGAGCCGGGACTATTCCTACGAGCAGTACTTC.

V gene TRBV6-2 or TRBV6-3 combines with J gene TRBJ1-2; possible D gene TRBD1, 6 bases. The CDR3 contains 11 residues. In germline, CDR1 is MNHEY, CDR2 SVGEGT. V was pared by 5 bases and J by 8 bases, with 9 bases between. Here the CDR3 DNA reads TGTGCCAGCAGTAACAGGGACGGCTACACCTTC. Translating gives CASSNRDGYTF.

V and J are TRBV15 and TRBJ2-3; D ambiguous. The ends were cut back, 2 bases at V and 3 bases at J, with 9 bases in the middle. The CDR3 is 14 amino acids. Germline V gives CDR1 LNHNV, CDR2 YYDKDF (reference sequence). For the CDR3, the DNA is TGTGCCACCAGCAGATCTTATACTACAGATACGCAGTATTTT. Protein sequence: CATSRSYTTDTQYF.

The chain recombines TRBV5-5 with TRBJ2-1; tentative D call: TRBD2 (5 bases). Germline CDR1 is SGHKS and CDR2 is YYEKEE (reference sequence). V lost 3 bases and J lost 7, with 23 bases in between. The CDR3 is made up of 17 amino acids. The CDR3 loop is CASSWVVIGVTGNEQFF. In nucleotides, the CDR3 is TGTGCCAGCAGCTGGGTTGTTATTGGGGTGACGGGGAATGAGCAGTTCTTC.

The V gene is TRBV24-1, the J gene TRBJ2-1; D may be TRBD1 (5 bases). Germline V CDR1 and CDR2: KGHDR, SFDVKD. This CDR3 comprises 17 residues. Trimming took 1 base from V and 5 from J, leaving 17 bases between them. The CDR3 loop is CATSDLASAGLDNEQFF. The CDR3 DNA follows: TGTGCCACCAGTGATTTAGCTTCGGCAGGGTTGGACAATGAGCAGTTCTTC.

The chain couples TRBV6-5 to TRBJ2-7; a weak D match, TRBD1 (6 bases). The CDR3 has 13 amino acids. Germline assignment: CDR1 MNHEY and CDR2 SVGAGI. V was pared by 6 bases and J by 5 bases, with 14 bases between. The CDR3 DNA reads TGTGCCAGCAGGGGACAAATCAACCACGAGCAGTACTTC. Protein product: CASRGQINHEQYF.

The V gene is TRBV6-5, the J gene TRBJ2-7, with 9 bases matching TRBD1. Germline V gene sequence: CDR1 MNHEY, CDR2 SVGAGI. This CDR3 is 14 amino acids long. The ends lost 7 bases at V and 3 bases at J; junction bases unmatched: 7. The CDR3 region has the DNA TGTGCCAGCACGGACAGGGGAGTCGACTACGAGCAGTACTTC. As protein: CASTDRGVDYEQYF.

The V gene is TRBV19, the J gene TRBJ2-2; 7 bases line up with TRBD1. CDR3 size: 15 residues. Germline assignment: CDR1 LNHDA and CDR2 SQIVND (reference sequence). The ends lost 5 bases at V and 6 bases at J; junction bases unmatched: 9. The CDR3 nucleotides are TGTGCCAGTAGTTCCCCCTACAGGGGTCCCGGGGAGCTGTTTTTT. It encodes CASSSPYRGPGELFF.

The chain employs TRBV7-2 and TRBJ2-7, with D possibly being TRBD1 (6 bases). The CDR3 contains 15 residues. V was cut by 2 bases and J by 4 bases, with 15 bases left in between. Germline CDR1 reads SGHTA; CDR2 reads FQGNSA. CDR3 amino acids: CASSLIGGGNYEQYF. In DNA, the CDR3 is TGTGCCAGCAGCTTAATAGGGGGTGGCAATTACGAGCAGTACTTC.

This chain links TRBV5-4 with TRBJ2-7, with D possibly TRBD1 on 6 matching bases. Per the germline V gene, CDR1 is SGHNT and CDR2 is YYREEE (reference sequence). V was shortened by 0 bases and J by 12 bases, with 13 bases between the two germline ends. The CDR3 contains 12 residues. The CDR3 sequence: CASSLAPDRWYF. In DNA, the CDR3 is TGTGCCAGCAGCTTGGCCCCGGACAGATGGTACTTC.